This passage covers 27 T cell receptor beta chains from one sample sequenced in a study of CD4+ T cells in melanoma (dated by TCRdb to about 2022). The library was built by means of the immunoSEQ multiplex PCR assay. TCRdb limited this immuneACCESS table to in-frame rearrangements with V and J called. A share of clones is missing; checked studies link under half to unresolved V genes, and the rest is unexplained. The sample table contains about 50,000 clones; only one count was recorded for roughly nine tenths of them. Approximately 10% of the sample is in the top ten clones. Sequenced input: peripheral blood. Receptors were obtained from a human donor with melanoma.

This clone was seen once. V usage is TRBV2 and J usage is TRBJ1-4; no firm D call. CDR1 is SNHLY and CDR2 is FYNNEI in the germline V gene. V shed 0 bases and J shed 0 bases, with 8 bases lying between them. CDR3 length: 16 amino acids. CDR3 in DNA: TGTGCCAGCAGTGAAGCCCTCCAGACAACTAATGAAAAACTGTTTTTT. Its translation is CASSEALQTTNEKLFF.

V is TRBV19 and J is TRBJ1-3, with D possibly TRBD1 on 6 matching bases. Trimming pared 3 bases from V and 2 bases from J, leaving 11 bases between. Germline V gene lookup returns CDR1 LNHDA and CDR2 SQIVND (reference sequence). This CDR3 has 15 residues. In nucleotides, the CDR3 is TGTGCCAGTAGTATTCTGGGGACAACTGGAAACACCATATATTTT. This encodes CASSILGTTGNTIYF.

CDR3 coding DNA: TGTGCCAGCAGTATTACAGGGGGCAAGATTGGCTACACCTTC. This gives the protein CASSITGGKIGYTF. The chain links TRBV27 to TRBJ1-2; TRBD1 matches 9 bases. Trimming took 5 bases from V and 7 from J; bases not matched to a gene: 8. The CDR3 spans 14 residues. CDR1 and CDR2 from the germline V gene are MNHEY and SMNVEV (reference sequence).

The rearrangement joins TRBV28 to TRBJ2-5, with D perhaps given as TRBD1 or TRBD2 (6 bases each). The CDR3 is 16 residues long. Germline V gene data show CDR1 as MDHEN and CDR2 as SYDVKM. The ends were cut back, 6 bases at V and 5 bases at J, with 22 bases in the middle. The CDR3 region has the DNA TGTGCCAGCAGCATGAGGAGGGGGACACTTAGGGAGACCCAGTACTTC. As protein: CASSMRRGTLRETQYF. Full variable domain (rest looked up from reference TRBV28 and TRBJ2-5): DVKVTQSSRYLVKRTGEKVFLECVQDMDHENMFWYRQDPGLGLRLIYFSYDVKMKEKGDIPEGYSVSREKKERFSLILESASTNQTSMYLCASSMRRGTLRETQYFGPGTRLLVL.

CDR3 bases: TGTGCCAGCAGCCCAGGGGGCGGGGGGAGCAATGAGCAGTTCTTC. The encoded protein is CASSPGGGGSNEQFF. The V and J genes are TRBV7-9 and TRBJ2-1, with D tentatively TRBD1 or TRBD2 (8 bases each). Germline lookup yields CDR1 SEHNR and CDR2 FQNEAQ (reference sequence). Trimming took 5 bases from V and 6 from J, leaving 17 bases between them. This CDR3 is 15 amino acids long. The full variable domain, with the rest looked up from reference TRBV7-9 and TRBJ2-1, is DTGVSQNPRHKITKRGQNVTFRCDPISEHNRLYWYRQTLGQGPEFLTYFQNEAQLEKSRLLSDRFSAERPKGSFSTLEIQRTEQGDSAMYLCASSPGGGGSNEQFFGPGTRLTVL.

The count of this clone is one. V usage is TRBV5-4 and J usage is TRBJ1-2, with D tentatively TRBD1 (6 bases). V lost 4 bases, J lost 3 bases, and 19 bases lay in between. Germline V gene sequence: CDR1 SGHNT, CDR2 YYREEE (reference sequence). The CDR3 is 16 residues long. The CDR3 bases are TGTGCCAGCAGCATTTTGAACCGGGACACCGACTATGGCTACACCTTC. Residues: CASSILNRDTDYGYTF.

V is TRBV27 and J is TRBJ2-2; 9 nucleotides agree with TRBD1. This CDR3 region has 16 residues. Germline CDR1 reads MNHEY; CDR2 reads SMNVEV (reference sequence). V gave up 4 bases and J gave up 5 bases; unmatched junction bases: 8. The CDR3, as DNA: TGTGCCAGCAGTTCTTCCGGGACAGGGAGTACCGGGGAGCTGTTTTTT. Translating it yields CASSSSGTGSTGELFF.

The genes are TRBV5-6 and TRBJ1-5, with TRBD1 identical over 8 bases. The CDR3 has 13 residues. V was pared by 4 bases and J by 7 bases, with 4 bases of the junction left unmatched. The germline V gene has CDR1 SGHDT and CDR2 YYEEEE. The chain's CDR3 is CASSQDREQPQHF. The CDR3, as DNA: TGTGCCAGCAGCCAGGACAGGGAACAGCCCCAGCATTTT.

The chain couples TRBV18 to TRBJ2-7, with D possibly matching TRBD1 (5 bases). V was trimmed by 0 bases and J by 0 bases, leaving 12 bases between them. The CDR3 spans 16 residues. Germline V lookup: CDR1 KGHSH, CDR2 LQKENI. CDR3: CASSPPNRLISYEQYF. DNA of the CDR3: TGTGCCAGCTCACCACCGAACAGGTTAATCTCCTACGAGCAGTACTTC.

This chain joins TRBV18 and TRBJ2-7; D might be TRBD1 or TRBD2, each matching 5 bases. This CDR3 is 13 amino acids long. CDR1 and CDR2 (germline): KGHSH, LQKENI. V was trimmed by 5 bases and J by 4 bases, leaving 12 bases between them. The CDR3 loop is CASSDGTGYEQYF. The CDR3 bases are TGTGCCAGCTCAGACGGGACGGGATACGAGCAGTACTTC.

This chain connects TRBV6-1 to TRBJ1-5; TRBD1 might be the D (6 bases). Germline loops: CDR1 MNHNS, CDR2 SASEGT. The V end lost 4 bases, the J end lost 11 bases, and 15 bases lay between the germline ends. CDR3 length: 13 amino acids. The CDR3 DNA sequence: TGTGCCAGCAGTGTCGCGGGGGCGCGGGCCCAGCATTTT. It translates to CASSVAGARAQHF.

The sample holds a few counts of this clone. CDR3 sequence: CASSFSDSPLHF. The CDR3, as DNA: TGTGCCAGCAGCTTCTCGGATTCACCCCTCCACTTT. This sequence joins TRBV5-6 and TRBJ1-6; D remains unclear. V was pared by 2 bases and J by 8 bases, with 5 bases between. CDR3 length: 12 residues. CDR1 and CDR2 from the germline V gene are SGHDT and YYEEEE. Supplemented by reference TRBV5-6 and TRBJ1-6, the full variable domain reads DAGVTQSPTHLIKTRGQQVTLRCSPKSGHDTVSWYQQALGQGPQFIFQYYEEEERQRGNFPDRFSGHQFPNYSSELNVNALLLGDSALYLCASSFSDSPLHFGNGTRLTVT.

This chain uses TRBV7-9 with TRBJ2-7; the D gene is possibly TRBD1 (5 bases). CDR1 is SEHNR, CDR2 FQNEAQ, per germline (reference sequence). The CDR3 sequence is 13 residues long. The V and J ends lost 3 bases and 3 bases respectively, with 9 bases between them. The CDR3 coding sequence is TGTGCCAGCAGCTTGGGGCATGGCTACGAGCAGTACTTC. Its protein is CASSLGHGYEQYF.

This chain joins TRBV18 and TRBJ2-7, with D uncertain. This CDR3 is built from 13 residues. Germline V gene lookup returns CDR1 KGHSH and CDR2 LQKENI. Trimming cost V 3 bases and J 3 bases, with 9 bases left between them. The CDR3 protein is CASSPPASYEQYF. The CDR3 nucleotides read TGTGCCAGCTCACCCCCAGCGAGCTACGAGCAGTACTTC.

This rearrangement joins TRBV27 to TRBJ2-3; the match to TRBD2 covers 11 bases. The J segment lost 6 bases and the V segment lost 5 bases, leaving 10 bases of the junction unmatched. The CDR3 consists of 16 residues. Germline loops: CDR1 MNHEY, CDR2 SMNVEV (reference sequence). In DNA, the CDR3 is TGTGCCAGCAGTACCCTAGCGGGGGGTGCCGGGGATACGCAGTATTTT. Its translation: CASSTLAGGAGDTQYF.

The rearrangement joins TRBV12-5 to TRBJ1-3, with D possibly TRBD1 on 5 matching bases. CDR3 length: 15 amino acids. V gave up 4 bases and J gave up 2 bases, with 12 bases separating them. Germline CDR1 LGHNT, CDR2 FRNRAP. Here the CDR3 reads CASGSPTATGNTIYF. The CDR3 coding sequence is TGTGCTAGTGGTTCCCCGACAGCAACTGGAAACACCATATATTTT.

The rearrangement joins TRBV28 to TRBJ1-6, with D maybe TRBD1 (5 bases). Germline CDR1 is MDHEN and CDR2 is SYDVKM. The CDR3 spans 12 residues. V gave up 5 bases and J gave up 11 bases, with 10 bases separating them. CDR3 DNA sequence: TGTGCCAGCAGTCTCAGGGCGCCACCCCTCCACTTT. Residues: CASSLRAPPLHF. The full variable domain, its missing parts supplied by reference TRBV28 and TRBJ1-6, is DVKVTQSSRYLVKRTGEKVFLECVQDMDHENMFWYRQDPGLGLRLIYFSYDVKMKEKGDIPEGYSVSREKKERFSLILESASTNQTSMYLCASSLRAPPLHFGNGTRLTVT.

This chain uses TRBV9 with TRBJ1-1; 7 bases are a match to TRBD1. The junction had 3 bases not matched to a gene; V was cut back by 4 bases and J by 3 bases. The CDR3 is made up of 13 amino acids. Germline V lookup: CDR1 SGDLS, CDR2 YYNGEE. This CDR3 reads CASSLTGDTEAFF. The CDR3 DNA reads TGTGCCAGCAGCCTAACAGGGGACACTGAAGCTTTCTTT.

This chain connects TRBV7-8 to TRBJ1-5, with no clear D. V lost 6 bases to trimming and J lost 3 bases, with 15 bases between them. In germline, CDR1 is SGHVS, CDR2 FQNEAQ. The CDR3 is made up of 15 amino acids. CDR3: CASSLARDFNQPQHF. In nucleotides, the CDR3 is TGTGCCAGCAGTCTTGCCCGAGACTTCAATCAGCCCCAGCATTTT.

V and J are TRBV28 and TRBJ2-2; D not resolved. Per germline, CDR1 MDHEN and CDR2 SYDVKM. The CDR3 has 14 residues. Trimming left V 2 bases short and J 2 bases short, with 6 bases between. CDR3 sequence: CASSLATNTGELFF. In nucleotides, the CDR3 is TGTGCCAGCAGTTTAGCGACCAACACCGGGGAGCTGTTTTTT.

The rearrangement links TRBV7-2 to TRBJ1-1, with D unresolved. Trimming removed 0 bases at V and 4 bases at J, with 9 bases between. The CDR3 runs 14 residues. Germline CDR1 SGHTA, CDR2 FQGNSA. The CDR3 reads CASSLAHKVTEAFF. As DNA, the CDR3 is TGTGCCAGCAGCTTAGCTCATAAGGTCACTGAAGCTTTCTTT.

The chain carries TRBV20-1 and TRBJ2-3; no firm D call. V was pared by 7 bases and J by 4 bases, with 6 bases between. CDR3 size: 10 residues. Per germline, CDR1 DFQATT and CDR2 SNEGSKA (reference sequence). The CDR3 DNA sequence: TGCAGTGTGACCCCAGATACGCAGTATTTT. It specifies CSVTPDTQYF.

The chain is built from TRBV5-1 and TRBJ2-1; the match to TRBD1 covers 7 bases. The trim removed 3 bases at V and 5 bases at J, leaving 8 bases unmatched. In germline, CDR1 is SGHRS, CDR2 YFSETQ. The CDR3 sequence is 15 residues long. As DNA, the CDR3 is TGCGCCAGCAGCTGGATGGGACAGAAGAACAATGAGCAGTTCTTC. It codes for CASSWMGQKNNEQFF.

CDR3 loop: CASSETNTEAFF. The DNA of the CDR3 is TGCGCCAGCAGTGAGACGAACACTGAAGCTTTCTTT. V gene TRBV10-2 combines with J gene TRBJ1-1; D uncertain. The ends were cut back, 2 bases at V and 1 base at J, with 2 bases in the middle. The CDR3 sequence is 12 residues long. In germline, CDR1 is WSHSY, CDR2 SAAADI.

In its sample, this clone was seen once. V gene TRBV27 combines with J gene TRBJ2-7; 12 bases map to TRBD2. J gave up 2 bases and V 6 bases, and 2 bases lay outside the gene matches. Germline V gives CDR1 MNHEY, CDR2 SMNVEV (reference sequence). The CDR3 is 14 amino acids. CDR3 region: CASRGLAGAYEQYF. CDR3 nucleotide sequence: TGTGCCAGCAGGGGACTAGCGGGCGCCTACGAGCAGTACTTC.

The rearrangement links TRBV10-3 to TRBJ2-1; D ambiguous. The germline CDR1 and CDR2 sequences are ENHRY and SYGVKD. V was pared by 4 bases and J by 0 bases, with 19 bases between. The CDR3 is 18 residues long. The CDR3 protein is CAISARSPSLSSYNEQFF. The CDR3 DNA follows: TGTGCCATCAGTGCGCGTAGCCCCTCCCTTAGCTCCTACAATGAGCAGTTCTTC.

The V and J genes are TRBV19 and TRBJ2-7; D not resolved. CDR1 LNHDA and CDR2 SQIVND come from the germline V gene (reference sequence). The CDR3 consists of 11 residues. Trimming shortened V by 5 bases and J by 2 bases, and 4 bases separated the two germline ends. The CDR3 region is CASSSAYEQYF. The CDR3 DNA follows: TGTGCCAGTAGTTCCGCCTACGAGCAGTACTTC. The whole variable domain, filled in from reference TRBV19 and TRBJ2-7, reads DGGITQSPKYLFRKEGQNVTLSCEQNLNHDAMYWYRQDPGQGLRLIYYSQIVNDFQKGDIAEGYSVSREKKESFPLTVTSAQKNPTAFYLCASSSAYEQYFGPGTRLTVT.